This entry describes one TCR beta chain. This clone appeared once. Its antigen has not been determined. Base qualities are not recorded, but no much larger clone differs from it by a single base. The record originates from a study of blood T cell repertoires in COVID-19 (dated by TCRdb to 2018 to 2021). Regarding the complete study: The collaborator samples originated in the United States, Italy and Spain and spanned the acute and convalescent phases of COVID-19. Subjects who had been exposed to COVID-19, were actively infected with it, or had recovered from it provided the deeply sampled blood TCRbeta repertoires that made up the dataset. The samples were drawn from two sources: the first 160 participants of the ongoing ImmuneRACE study, and about 1,300 subjects contributed by 6 global collaborators. The repertoires were released in a freely available public database meant as a resource for research on the immune response to SARS-CoV-2. The sample metadata nearly always contained a de-identified subject ID, COVID-19 status, age in years and sex. HLA class I and class II types, where available, came from metadata supplied by the sample provider rather than from assay-based typing. The prospective study material was composed of cDNA or gDNA derived from T cells, B-cell-depleted T cells, or PBMCs. Overall results and qualifications from the work: The amount of clinical and demographic metadata varied by source and participant and was provided uncurated.

The immunoSEQ Assay, a bias-controlled multiplex PCR, was used to amplify TCRbeta CDR3 regions from genomic DNA. From the authors' description of their analysis: The number of nucleated cells in each sample was estimated from the amplification of reference gene primers within the assay. To quantify the absolute abundance of each unique TCRbeta CDR3 rearrangement, sequence reads were collapsed and filtered. For each sample, productive Simpson clonality was calculated as the square root of Simpson's diversity index across productive rearrangements. TCRdb provides this immuneACCESS table in a form limited to in-frame rearrangements. Some clones are lacking; in checked studies, under half of them reflect an unresolved V gene, and why the rest are absent is not known. V, J and clone size derive from that table, while D and trimming were established from the DNA sequence. The sample yields fewer than 250,000 clones; around 90% were counted once. The top ten hold about 6.3% of the sample.

A distance of 12 bases separates the germline ends of V and J, which lose 6 bases and 0 bases respectively. Taken from the germline V gene, the CDR1 and CDR2 loops are KGHSH and LQKENI. Measured from the cysteine to the phenylalanine, the CDR3 is 14 residues long. Only the CDR3 portion is preserved as DNA: 42 bases, with reading frame beginning at the first base. Another Seattle source contributed samples from volunteer blood donors who had recovered from COVID-19. Whole blood was collected in K2EDTA tubes by collaborating institutions according to the institutions' own protocols. For TCRbeta analysis, collaborators shipped samples in one of three forms: frozen whole blood, isolated PBMCs, or DNA extracted from either of those sample types.

The V and J segments used are TRBV18 and TRBJ2-7; TRBD2 might be the D gene, on 5 matching bases. This sequence originates from a man aged 55 to 70 who had recovered from COVID-19. Sequencing was carried out using peripheral blood. This receptor has the CDR3 CASSRDVPSYEQYF. DNA sequence: TGTGCCAGCTCCCGGGATGTTCCCTCCTACGAGCAGTACTTC.